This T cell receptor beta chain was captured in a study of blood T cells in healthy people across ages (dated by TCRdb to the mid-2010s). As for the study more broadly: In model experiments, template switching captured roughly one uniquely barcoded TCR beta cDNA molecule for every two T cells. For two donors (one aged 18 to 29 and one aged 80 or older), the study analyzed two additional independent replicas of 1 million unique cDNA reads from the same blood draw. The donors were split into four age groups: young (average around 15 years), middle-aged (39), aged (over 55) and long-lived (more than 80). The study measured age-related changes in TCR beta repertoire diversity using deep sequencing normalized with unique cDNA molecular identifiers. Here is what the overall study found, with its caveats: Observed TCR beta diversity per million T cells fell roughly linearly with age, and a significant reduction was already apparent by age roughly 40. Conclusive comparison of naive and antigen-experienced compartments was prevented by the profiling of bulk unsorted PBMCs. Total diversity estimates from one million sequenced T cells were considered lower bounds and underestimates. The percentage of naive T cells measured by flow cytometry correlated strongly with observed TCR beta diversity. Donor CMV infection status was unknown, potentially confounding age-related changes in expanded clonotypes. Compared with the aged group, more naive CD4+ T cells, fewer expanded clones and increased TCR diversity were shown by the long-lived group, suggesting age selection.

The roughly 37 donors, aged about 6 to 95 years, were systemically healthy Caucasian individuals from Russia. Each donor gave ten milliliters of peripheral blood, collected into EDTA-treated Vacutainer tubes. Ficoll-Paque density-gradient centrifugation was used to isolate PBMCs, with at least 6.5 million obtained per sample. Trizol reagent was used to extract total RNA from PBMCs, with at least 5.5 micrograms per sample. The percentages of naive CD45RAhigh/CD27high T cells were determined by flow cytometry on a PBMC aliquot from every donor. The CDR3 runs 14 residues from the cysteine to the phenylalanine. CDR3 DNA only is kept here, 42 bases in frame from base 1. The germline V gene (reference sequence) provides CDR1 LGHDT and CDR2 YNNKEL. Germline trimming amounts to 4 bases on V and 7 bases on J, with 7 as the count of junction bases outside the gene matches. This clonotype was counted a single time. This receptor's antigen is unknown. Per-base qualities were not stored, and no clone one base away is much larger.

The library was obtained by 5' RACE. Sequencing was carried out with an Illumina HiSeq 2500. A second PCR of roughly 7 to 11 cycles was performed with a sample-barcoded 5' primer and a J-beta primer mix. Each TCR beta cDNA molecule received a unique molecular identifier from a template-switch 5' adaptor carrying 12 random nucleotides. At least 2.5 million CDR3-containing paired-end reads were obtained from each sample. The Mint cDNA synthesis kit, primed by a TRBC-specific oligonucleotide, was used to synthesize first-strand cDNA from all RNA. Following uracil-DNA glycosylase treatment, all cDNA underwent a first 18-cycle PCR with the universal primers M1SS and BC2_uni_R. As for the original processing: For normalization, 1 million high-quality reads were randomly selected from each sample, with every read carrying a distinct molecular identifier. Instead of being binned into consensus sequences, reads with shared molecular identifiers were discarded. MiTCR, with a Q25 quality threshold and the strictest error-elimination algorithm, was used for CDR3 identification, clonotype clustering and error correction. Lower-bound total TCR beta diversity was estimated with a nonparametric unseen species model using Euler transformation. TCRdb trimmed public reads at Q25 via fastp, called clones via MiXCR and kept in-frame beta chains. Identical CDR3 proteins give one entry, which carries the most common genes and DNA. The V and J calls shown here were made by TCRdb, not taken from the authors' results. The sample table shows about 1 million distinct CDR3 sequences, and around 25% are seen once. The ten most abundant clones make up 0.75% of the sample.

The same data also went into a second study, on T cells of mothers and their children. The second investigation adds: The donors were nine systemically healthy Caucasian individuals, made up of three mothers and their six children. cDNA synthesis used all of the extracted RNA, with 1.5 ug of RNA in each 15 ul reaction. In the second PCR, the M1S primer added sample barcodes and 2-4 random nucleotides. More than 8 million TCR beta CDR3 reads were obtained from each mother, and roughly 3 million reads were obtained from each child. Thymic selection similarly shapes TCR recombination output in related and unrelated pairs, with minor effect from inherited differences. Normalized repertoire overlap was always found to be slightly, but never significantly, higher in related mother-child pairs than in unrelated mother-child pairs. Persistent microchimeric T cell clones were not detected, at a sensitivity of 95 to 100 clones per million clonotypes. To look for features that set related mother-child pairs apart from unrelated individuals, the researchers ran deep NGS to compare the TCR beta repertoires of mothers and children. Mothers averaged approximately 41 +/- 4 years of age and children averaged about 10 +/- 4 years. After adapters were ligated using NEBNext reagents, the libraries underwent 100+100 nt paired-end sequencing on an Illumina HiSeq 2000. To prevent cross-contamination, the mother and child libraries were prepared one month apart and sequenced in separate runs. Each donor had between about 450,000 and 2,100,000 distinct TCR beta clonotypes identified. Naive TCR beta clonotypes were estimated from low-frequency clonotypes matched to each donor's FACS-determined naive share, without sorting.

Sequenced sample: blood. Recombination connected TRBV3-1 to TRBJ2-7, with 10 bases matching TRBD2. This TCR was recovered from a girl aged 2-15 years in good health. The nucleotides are TGTGCCAGCAGCCTCCCGGGACTAGCGCAGGAGCAGTACTTC. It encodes CASSLPGLAQEQYF.